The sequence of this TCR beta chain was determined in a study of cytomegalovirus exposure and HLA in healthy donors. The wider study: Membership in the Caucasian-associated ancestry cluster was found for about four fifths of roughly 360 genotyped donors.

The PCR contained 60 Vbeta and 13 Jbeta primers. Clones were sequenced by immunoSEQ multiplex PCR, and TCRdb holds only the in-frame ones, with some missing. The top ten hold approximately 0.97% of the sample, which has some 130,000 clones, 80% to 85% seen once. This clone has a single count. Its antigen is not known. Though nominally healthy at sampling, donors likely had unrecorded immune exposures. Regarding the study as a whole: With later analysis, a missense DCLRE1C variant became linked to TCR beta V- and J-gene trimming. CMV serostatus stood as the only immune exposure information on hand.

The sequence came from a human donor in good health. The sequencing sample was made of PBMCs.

The CDR3 sequence: CASRGGQARNYGYTF. CDR3 nucleotide sequence: TGTGCCAGCAGGGGCGGACAGGCCCGTAACTATGGCTACACCTTC. The chain combines TRBV28 with TRBJ1-2; 7 positions agree with TRBD1. In germline, CDR1 is MDHEN, CDR2 SYDVKM. V was pared by 6 bases and J by 1 base, with 8 bases of the junction left unmatched. The CDR3 totals 15 residues.